A selection of T cell receptor beta chains follows, all from one sample in a study of blood T cell repertoires in COVID-19. Sequencing was performed with immunoSEQ multiplex PCR; in TCRdb, only in-frame clones are kept and a portion is missing. The sample has 70,000 to 100,000 clones; approximately 84% are singletons. The material sequenced was peripheral blood. These receptors were collected from a human donor in a cohort sampled during active COVID-19. Both conserved end residues are part of each CDR3. The order of the fields is CDR3 length, J gene, D gene, V gene, clone size, CDR3 protein, CDR3 DNA. D genes are given only for firm matches. Where a row states a size, it is once, few, many or the class of an expanded clone; other rows omit it.

15 | TRBJ1-2 | TRBD1 | TRBV6-5 | - | CASRNSDRANYGYTF | TGTGCCAGCAGGAACTCGGACAGGGCAAACTATGGCTACACCTTC
17 | TRBJ2-7 | TRBD2 | TRBV3-1/TRBV3-2 | once | CASSPQPSGGLAYEQYF | TGTGCCAGCAGCCCTCAGCCGTCGGGGGGGCTAGCCTACGAGCAGTACTTC
12 | TRBJ2-5 | - | TRBV7-9 | once | CASSLREETQYF | TGTGCCAGCAGCCTCAGGGAAGAGACCCAGTACTTC
15 | TRBJ2-5 | TRBD2 | TRBV7-3 | once | CASSKTSGSQETQYF | TGTGCCAGCAGCAAGACTAGCGGTAGCCAAGAGACCCAGTACTTC
15 | TRBJ2-3 | - | TRBV11-2 | once | CASSPDRDSTDTQYF | TGTGCCAGCAGCCCAGACAGGGACTCGACAGATACGCAGTATTTT
16 | TRBJ2-1 | TRBD2 | TRBV4-2 | once | CASSQSLGLAIDEQFF | TGTGCCAGCAGCCAAAGCTTGGGACTAGCCATCGATGAGCAGTTCTTC
13 | TRBJ1-3 | - | TRBV30 | - | CAWRPYRGNTIYF | TGTGCCTGGAGACCCTACCGTGGAAACACCATATATTTT
14 | TRBJ2-7 | - | TRBV9 | - | CASSEAVGGYEQYF | TGTGCCAGCAGCGAGGCGGTAGGGGGATACGAGCAGTACTTC
15 | TRBJ2-2 | - | TRBV24-1 | - | CATSDPRDSTGELFF | TGTGCCACCAGTGATCCCCGTGACAGCACCGGGGAGCTGTTTTTT
14 | TRBJ1-5 | - | TRBV6-5 | - | CASSYGQGYQPQHF | TGTGCCAGCAGTTACGGGCAGGGCTATCAGCCCCAGCATTTT
15 | TRBJ2-7 | - | TRBV3-1/TRBV3-2 | - | CASSQGWGVTYEQYF | TGTGCCAGCAGCCAAGGGTGGGGGGTGACCTACGAGCAGTACTTC
15 | TRBJ1-1 | - | TRBV10-3 | - | CAISELPGLNTEAFF | TGTGCCATCAGTGAGCTCCCGGGACTTAACACTGAAGCTTTCTTT
13 | TRBJ2-7 | TRBD1 | TRBV7-2 | - | CASRQTGGHEQYF | TGTGCCAGCAGGCAGACAGGGGGCCACGAGCAGTACTTC
17 | TRBJ2-2 | TRBD2 | TRBV27 | - | CASSLSGLAGGPGELFF | TGTGCCAGCAGTTTATCAGGTCTGGCGGGAGGGCCCGGGGAGCTGTTTTTT
14 | TRBJ1-1 | - | TRBV6-5 | - | CASMGGTRNTEAFF | TGTGCCAGCATGGGGGGGACGAGGAACACTGAAGCTTTCTTT
14 | TRBJ2-7 | TRBD2 | TRBV6-5 | - | CASSQSPSGRSGDF | TGTGCCAGCAGTCAATCTCCTAGCGGGAGGTCCGGGGACTTC
17 | TRBJ2-2 | - | TRBV21-1 | - | CASSKSKQGRSTGELFF | TGTGCCAGCAGCAAAAGCAAACAGGGCAGGAGCACCGGGGAGCTGTTTTTT
14 | TRBJ2-7 | - | TRBV28 | - | CASSHHRGAGDSYF | TGTGCCAGCAGTCACCATCGCGGGGCCGGAGACTCGTACTTC
17 | TRBJ2-7 | TRBD2 | TRBV28 | - | CASSLPGLAGLSYEQYF | TGTGCCAGCAGCCTCCCTGGACTAGCGGGACTCTCCTACGAGCAGTACTTC
15 | TRBJ1-2 | TRBD1 | TRBV19 | - | CASSKATGGPYGYTF | TGTGCCAGTAGTAAAGCGACAGGGGGTCCGTATGGCTACACCTTC
15 | TRBJ2-7 | - | TRBV5-6 | - | CASSSFGGAEDEQYF | TGTGCCAGCAGCTCCTTTGGGGGGGCAGAGGACGAGCAGTACTTC
15 | TRBJ1-2 | TRBD1 | TRBV5-4 | once | CASSVQGDENYGYTF | TGTGCCAGCAGCGTGCAGGGGGATGAGAACTATGGCTACACCTTC
14 | TRBJ2-5 | - | TRBV7-9 | - | CASSPPGEGETQYF | TGTGCCAGCAGCCCCCCGGGGGAAGGAGAGACCCAGTACTTC
15 | TRBJ1-1 | - | TRBV5-1 | once | CASSPRSEGNTEAFF | TGCGCCAGCAGCCCGCGGTCAGAGGGTAACACTGAAGCTTTCTTT
16 | TRBJ1-1 | - | TRBV4-1 | - | CASSQRGRTLNTEAFF | TGCGCCAGCAGCCAAAGGGGTCGCACCTTGAACACTGAAGCTTTCTTT
14 | TRBJ2-1 | TRBD2 | TRBV18 | once | CASSSLGAGEEQFF | TGTGCCAGCTCGTCCCTTGGGGCGGGGGAAGAGCAGTTCTTC
13 | TRBJ1-2 | - | TRBV18 | once | CASSPNGDYGYTF | TGTGCCAGCTCACCAAACGGGGACTATGGCTACACCTTC
14 | TRBJ2-5 | TRBD1 | TRBV5-1 | once | CASSLGTVQETQYF | TGCGCCAGCAGCTTAGGGACAGTACAAGAGACCCAGTACTTC
17 | TRBJ1-4 | - | TRBV4-1 | - | CASSQEGAGGGNEKLFF | TGCGCCAGCAGCCAAGAGGGGGCGGGCGGTGGGAATGAAAAACTGTTTTTT
16 | TRBJ2-2 | TRBD2 | TRBV27 | few | CASSLWGGRGTGELFF | TGTGCCAGCAGTTTATGGGGCGGGAGGGGCACCGGGGAGCTGTTTTTT
16 | TRBJ2-2 | - | TRBV3-1/TRBV3-2 | - | CASSPRTAPNTGELFF | TGTGCCAGCAGCCCGCGGACAGCACCGAACACCGGGGAGCTGTTTTTT
14 | TRBJ1-5 | TRBD1 | TRBV19 | few | CASRGDSSNQPQHF | TGTGCCAGTAGGGGGGACAGTAGCAATCAGCCCCAGCATTTT
15 | TRBJ1-2 | - | TRBV27 | - | CASSVTASGYYGYTF | TGTGCCAGCAGTGTTACAGCTTCTGGATACTATGGCTACACCTTC
15 | TRBJ2-1 | TRBD2 | TRBV5-6 | - | CASSTGTSGYNEQFF | TGTGCCAGCAGCACCGGGACTAGCGGCTACAATGAGCAGTTCTTC
13 | TRBJ1-1 | - | TRBV27 | - | CASSLDRYTEAFF | TGTGCCAGCAGTCTAGACAGATACACTGAAGCTTTCTTT
14 | TRBJ1-4 | TRBD1 | TRBV6-6 | - | CASTRDRANEKLFF | TGTGCCAGCACCCGGGACAGAGCTAATGAAAAACTGTTTTTT
16 | TRBJ1-1 | - | TRBV28 | once | CASSLGGGGPIRPAFF | TGTGCCAGCAGTTTAGGGGGAGGGGGGCCCATAAGACCCGCTTTCTTT
16 | TRBJ2-2 | - | TRBV3-1/TRBV3-2 | few | CASSPVRTVNTGELFF | TGTGCCAGCAGTCCAGTCCGGACAGTGAACACCGGGGAGCTGTTTTTT
16 | TRBJ2-1 | TRBD2 | TRBV14 | - | CASSQRTSGGDNEQFF | TGTGCCAGCAGCCAGAGGACTAGCGGGGGGGACAATGAGCAGTTCTTC
16 | TRBJ2-3 | TRBD1 | TRBV5-1 | - | CASSLQGAGGTDTQYF | TGCGCCAGCAGCCTACAGGGGGCAGGGGGGACAGATACGCAGTATTTT
16 | TRBJ2-3 | TRBD2 | TRBV20-1 | - | CSASRLERERGDTQYF | TGCAGTGCTAGTCGTCTGGAGCGGGAGAGAGGGGATACGCAGTATTTT